These T cell receptor beta chains were read from a single sample in a study of shared clonotypes between healthy human individuals. Some clones are missing from TCRdb's copy, which holds only in-frame ones; the method was immunoSEQ multiplex PCR. The table shows roughly 1,800,000 clones, with about 95% occurring only once. Sequenced material: naive CD8+ T cells sorted from blood. These receptors came from a man aged 18 to 29 in good health. Both conserved end residues are part of each CDR3. Fields, in order: J gene, D gene, clone size, V gene, CDR3 DNA, CDR3 protein. D genes are given only for firm matches. Size tells how often a clone was seen (once, few, many) or the class of an expanded clone, and some rows leave it out.

j_call: TRBJ2-7
d_call: .
clone_size: .
v_call: TRBV10-3
cdr3_nt: TGTGCCATCATGGGAGAGGGAAGCTCCTACGAGCAGTACTTC
cdr3_aa: CAIMGEGSSYEQYF

j_call: TRBJ2-1
d_call: .
clone_size: .
v_call: TRBV9
cdr3_nt: TGTGCCAGCAGCTCTCCTACCTACAATGAGCAGTTCTTC
cdr3_aa: CASSSPTYNEQFF

j_call: TRBJ2-3
d_call: .
clone_size: .
v_call: TRBV2
cdr3_nt: TGTGCCAGCTCTGAATTGGTCTTGGATACGCAGTATTTT
cdr3_aa: CASSELVLDTQYF

j_call: TRBJ1-3
d_call: .
clone_size: .
v_call: TRBV6-5
cdr3_nt: TGTGCCACAAGTAACTCTGGAAACACCATATATTTT
cdr3_aa: CATSNSGNTIYF

j_call: TRBJ2-5
d_call: .
clone_size: .
v_call: TRBV7-7
cdr3_nt: TGTGCTAGCAGCTTAAGGCAGGGGGAGACCCAGTACTTC
cdr3_aa: CASSLRQGETQYF

j_call: TRBJ2-1
d_call: .
clone_size: .
v_call: TRBV7-2
cdr3_nt: TGTGCCAGCAGCTTACTGGTCACTACCAATGAGCAGTTCTTC
cdr3_aa: CASSLLVTTNEQFF

j_call: TRBJ2-7
d_call: TRBD1
clone_size: .
v_call: TRBV9
cdr3_nt: TGTGCCAGCAGCGACCGCCGGGACAGGGTTGCCTACGAGCAGTACTTC
cdr3_aa: CASSDRRDRVAYEQYF

j_call: TRBJ1-5
d_call: .
clone_size: .
v_call: TRBV5-6
cdr3_nt: TGTGCCAGCAGCTCTACCAACAATCAGCCCCAGCATTTT
cdr3_aa: CASSSTNNQPQHF

j_call: TRBJ2-3
d_call: .
clone_size: .
v_call: TRBV6-1
cdr3_nt: TGTGCCAGCAGTGATAATTACATCTTCACAGATACGCAGTATTTT
cdr3_aa: CASSDNYIFTDTQYF

j_call: TRBJ2-2
d_call: .
clone_size: .
v_call: TRBV11-2
cdr3_nt: TGTGCCAGCAGTCCGCTCGTCGGGGTATTCACCGGGGAGCTGTTTTTT
cdr3_aa: CASSPLVGVFTGELFF

j_call: TRBJ1-1
d_call: TRBD1
clone_size: .
v_call: TRBV28
cdr3_nt: TGTGCCAGCAGTTTACGGAACAGGGGGCGGACTGAAGCTTTCTTT
cdr3_aa: CASSLRNRGRTEAFF

j_call: TRBJ2-3
d_call: .
clone_size: .
v_call: TRBV2
cdr3_nt: TGTGCCAGCAGTGAAGGGATGGGGTATACGCAGTATTTT
cdr3_aa: CASSEGMGYTQYF

j_call: TRBJ2-2
d_call: .
clone_size: .
v_call: TRBV5-6
cdr3_nt: TGTGCCTGCGGGAACGCCGGGGAGCTGTTTTTT
cdr3_aa: CACGNAGELFF

j_call: TRBJ2-3
d_call: TRBD2
clone_size: .
v_call: TRBV4-2
cdr3_nt: TGTGCCAGCAGCCAAGATCCCAGCGGGAGCGATACGCAGTATTTT
cdr3_aa: CASSQDPSGSDTQYF

j_call: TRBJ2-7
d_call: .
clone_size: .
v_call: TRBV30
cdr3_nt: TGTGCCTGCACCCTCGAACTCGAATACGAGCAGTACTTC
cdr3_aa: CACTLELEYEQYF

j_call: TRBJ1-6
d_call: .
clone_size: .
v_call: TRBV7-2
cdr3_nt: TGTGCCAGCAGCTTAGGGTTTCTCGATAATTCACCCCTCCACTTT
cdr3_aa: CASSLGFLDNSPLHF

j_call: TRBJ1-1
d_call: .
clone_size: .
v_call: TRBV27
cdr3_nt: TGTGCCAGCAGTTCACAGCATAACACTGAAGCTTTCTTT
cdr3_aa: CASSSQHNTEAFF

j_call: TRBJ2-7
d_call: .
clone_size: .
v_call: TRBV7-6
cdr3_nt: TGTGCCAGCAGCTTAGCGGGAGCGTACGAGCAGTACTTC
cdr3_aa: CASSLAGAYEQYF

j_call: TRBJ2-7
d_call: .
clone_size: .
v_call: TRBV5-1
cdr3_nt: TGCGCCAATAAGACAGGTTCCTACGAGCAGTACTTC
cdr3_aa: CANKTGSYEQYF

j_call: TRBJ2-6
d_call: TRBD1
clone_size: .
v_call: TRBV15
cdr3_nt: TGTGCCACCAGCTCTACTTCTGGGACAGGGCCTAGCTCTGGGGCCAACGTCCTGACTTTC
cdr3_aa: CATSSTSGTGPSSGANVLTF

j_call: TRBJ2-1
d_call: .
clone_size: .
v_call: TRBV28
cdr3_nt: TGTGCCAGCAGTTTCCGGATCGTGGATGAGCAGTTCTTC
cdr3_aa: CASSFRIVDEQFF

j_call: TRBJ1-1
d_call: .
clone_size: .
v_call: TRBV5-1
cdr3_nt: TGCGCCAGCAGCTTGGCAGACATGAACACTGAAGCTTTCTTT
cdr3_aa: CASSLADMNTEAFF

j_call: TRBJ2-7
d_call: .
clone_size: .
v_call: TRBV6-6
cdr3_nt: TGTGCCAGCAGTTACGGTGACAGGATCTCCTACGAGCAGTACTTC
cdr3_aa: CASSYGDRISYEQYF

j_call: TRBJ2-7
d_call: .
clone_size: .
v_call: TRBV9
cdr3_nt: TGTGCCAGCAGCGTAGCGCCAGGGGAAACCTACGAGCAGTACTTC
cdr3_aa: CASSVAPGETYEQYF

j_call: TRBJ2-3
d_call: TRBD2
clone_size: .
v_call: TRBV19
cdr3_nt: TGTGCCAGTAGTCCTACTAGCGGGGGGGCAAATACGCAGTATTTT
cdr3_aa: CASSPTSGGANTQYF

j_call: TRBJ1-5
d_call: .
clone_size: .
v_call: TRBV28
cdr3_nt: TGTGCCAGCAGTTTCGCAAGGGGCGGTCAGCCCCAGCATTTT
cdr3_aa: CASSFARGGQPQHF

j_call: TRBJ2-7
d_call: TRBD1
clone_size: .
v_call: TRBV4-1
cdr3_nt: TGCGCCAGCAGCCAGACAGGGTGGTCCTACGAGCAGTACTTC
cdr3_aa: CASSQTGWSYEQYF

j_call: TRBJ2-5
d_call: .
clone_size: .
v_call: TRBV6-1
cdr3_nt: TGTGCCAGCAGTGACCGAGACCGGGAGACCCAGTACTTC
cdr3_aa: CASSDRDRETQYF

j_call: TRBJ1-1
d_call: .
clone_size: once
v_call: TRBV6-5
cdr3_nt: TGTGCCAGCAGTTATGCACGGCTGAACACTGAAGCTTTCTTT
cdr3_aa: CASSYARLNTEAFF

j_call: TRBJ1-3
d_call: .
clone_size: once
v_call: TRBV5-4
cdr3_nt: TGTGCCAGCAGCATAGGGGAAAACACCATATATTTT
cdr3_aa: CASSIGENTIYF

j_call: TRBJ1-4
d_call: .
clone_size: .
v_call: TRBV15
cdr3_nt: TGTGCCACCAGCAGAGGGGGAGAGGAAAAACTGTTTTTT
cdr3_aa: CATSRGGEEKLFF

j_call: TRBJ2-3
d_call: TRBD1
clone_size: .
v_call: TRBV30
cdr3_nt: TGTGCCTGGAGTGTAACAGGGGGAGATACGCAGTATTTT
cdr3_aa: CAWSVTGGDTQYF

j_call: TRBJ2-7
d_call: .
clone_size: .
v_call: TRBV27
cdr3_nt: TGTGCCACTGCCGTGGGGGCGGTCTACGAGCAGTACTTC
cdr3_aa: CATAVGAVYEQYF

j_call: TRBJ2-7
d_call: .
clone_size: .
v_call: TRBV7-2
cdr3_nt: TGTGCCAGCAGCTTTAAGACCCCCTCCTACGAGCAGTACTTC
cdr3_aa: CASSFKTPSYEQYF

j_call: TRBJ2-3
d_call: .
clone_size: .
v_call: TRBV4-1
cdr3_nt: TGCGCCAGCAGCCAAGAATTCCGGGGAGCAGATACGCAGTATTTT
cdr3_aa: CASSQEFRGADTQYF

j_call: TRBJ2-1
d_call: TRBD2
clone_size: .
v_call: TRBV14
cdr3_nt: TGTGCCAGCAGCCTAAAAGCGGGAGTGAACAATGAGCAGTTCTTC
cdr3_aa: CASSLKAGVNNEQFF

j_call: TRBJ2-7
d_call: TRBD1
clone_size: .
v_call: TRBV13
cdr3_nt: TGTGCCAGCAGCAGTACAGGGGAATACTCCTACGAGCAGTACTTC
cdr3_aa: CASSSTGEYSYEQYF

j_call: TRBJ2-3
d_call: .
clone_size: .
v_call: TRBV5-1
cdr3_nt: TGCGCCAGCAGCTTGGAAAGTCTTCTTCGGTATTTT
cdr3_aa: CASSLESLLRYF

j_call: TRBJ1-3
d_call: TRBD1
clone_size: .
v_call: TRBV7-9
cdr3_nt: TGTGCCAGCAGCTTAGCCCGGGACAGGGGGCCGGAGGGAAACACCATATATTTT
cdr3_aa: CASSLARDRGPEGNTIYF

j_call: TRBJ1-6
d_call: .
clone_size: .
v_call: TRBV21-1
cdr3_nt: TGTGCCAGACCGAAGAGTTGTATCTTGAGCTCCTATAATTCACCCCTCCACTTT
cdr3_aa: CARPKSCILSSYNSPLHF

j_call: TRBJ1-1
d_call: .
clone_size: .
v_call: TRBV19
cdr3_nt: TGTGCCAGTAGTATAGGCGTCCCCCTGGTGACTGAAGCTTTCTTT
cdr3_aa: CASSIGVPLVTEAFF

j_call: TRBJ2-7
d_call: .
clone_size: .
v_call: TRBV18
cdr3_nt: TGTGCCAGCTCACCAGGGGTGGGCAACGAGCAGTACTTC
cdr3_aa: CASSPGVGNEQYF

j_call: TRBJ1-1
d_call: .
clone_size: .
v_call: TRBV30
cdr3_nt: TGTGCCTGGAGTGGAGGGGCCGGAGTAGCTTTCTTT
cdr3_aa: CAWSGGAGVAFF

j_call: TRBJ2-7
d_call: TRBD2
clone_size: .
v_call: TRBV11-2
cdr3_nt: TGTGCCAGTAAGGCGGGGGGATCCTACGAGCAGTACTTC
cdr3_aa: CASKAGGSYEQYF

j_call: TRBJ2-7
d_call: .
clone_size: .
v_call: TRBV7-9
cdr3_nt: TGTGCCAGCAGCCCCCGGGACGGAAGATCCTACGAGCAGTACTTC
cdr3_aa: CASSPRDGRSYEQYF

j_call: TRBJ2-7
d_call: TRBD2
clone_size: .
v_call: TRBV6-1
cdr3_nt: TGTGCCAGCAGTGAGGGGCTAGCGGGGTCCTACGAGCAGTACTTC
cdr3_aa: CASSEGLAGSYEQYF

j_call: TRBJ2-7
d_call: TRBD2
clone_size: .
v_call: TRBV7-8
cdr3_nt: TGTGCCAGCAGCTTAGCCGCGGGGGGCCTCTCCTACGAGCAGTACTTC
cdr3_aa: CASSLAAGGLSYEQYF

j_call: TRBJ2-7
d_call: .
clone_size: .
v_call: TRBV9
cdr3_nt: TGTGCCAGCAGCGTAGCAGGCAACTACGAGCAGTACTTC
cdr3_aa: CASSVAGNYEQYF

j_call: TRBJ2-1
d_call: .
clone_size: .
v_call: TRBV18
cdr3_nt: TGTGCCAGCTCAGGGCGGGTCTGGGATGAGCAGTTCTTC
cdr3_aa: CASSGRVWDEQFF

j_call: TRBJ2-7
d_call: .
clone_size: .
v_call: TRBV5-5
cdr3_nt: TGTGCCAGCAGCTTTATCCTTGGATTATACGAGCAGTACTTC
cdr3_aa: CASSFILGLYEQYF

j_call: TRBJ2-5
d_call: TRBD2
clone_size: .
v_call: TRBV13
cdr3_nt: TGTGCCAGCAGCTGGCTAAGGAGCGGGGGGGCCGGAGAGACCCAGTACTTC
cdr3_aa: CASSWLRSGGAGETQYF

j_call: TRBJ2-7
d_call: TRBD1
clone_size: .
v_call: TRBV27
cdr3_nt: TGTGCCAGCAGTCCCGGACAGGGGAACGAGCAGTACTTC
cdr3_aa: CASSPGQGNEQYF

j_call: TRBJ2-7
d_call: TRBD1
clone_size: .
v_call: TRBV5-4
cdr3_nt: TGTGCCAGCAGCTGGACAGGAGGATCTAACGAGCAGTACTTC
cdr3_aa: CASSWTGGSNEQYF

j_call: TRBJ1-1
d_call: .
clone_size: once
v_call: TRBV7-8
cdr3_nt: TGTGCCAGCAGCTTCTTTCCGGGACACACTGAAGCTTTCTTT
cdr3_aa: CASSFFPGHTEAFF

j_call: TRBJ1-1
d_call: TRBD1
clone_size: few
v_call: TRBV28
cdr3_nt: TGTGCCAGCAGTTTAGGGACAGGGGGCACTGAAGCTTTCTTT
cdr3_aa: CASSLGTGGTEAFF

j_call: TRBJ2-7
d_call: TRBD1
clone_size: .
v_call: TRBV7-9
cdr3_nt: TGTGCCAGCAGCCGCCTGGGACAGGGGGCCTACGAGCAGTACTTC
cdr3_aa: CASSRLGQGAYEQYF

j_call: TRBJ2-1
d_call: .
clone_size: .
v_call: TRBV4-2
cdr3_nt: TGTGCCAGCAGCCAAGATGGAGACACCTACAATGAGCAGTTCTTC
cdr3_aa: CASSQDGDTYNEQFF